A selection of T cell receptor beta chains follows, all from one sample in a study of blood T cell repertoires in COVID-19. Generated by immunoSEQ multiplex PCR, the TCRdb table keeps only in-frame clones and is missing some. The sample contains 250,000 to 300,000 clones, 88% of which appear only once. Sequenced material: peripheral blood. The receptors shown here come from a woman between 40 and 50 years old who had recovered from COVID-19. Both conserved end residues are part of each CDR3. The D gene is left open where the match is weak. Expanded clones are given a class, and other clones once, few, many or no size at all.

clone_size j_call v_call d_call cdr3_aa cdr3_nt
- TRBJ2-4 TRBV6-5 - CASRAGWTKNIQYF TGTGCCAGCAGGGCAGGGTGGACCAAAAACATTCAGTACTTC
- TRBJ2-1 TRBV4-3 TRBD2 CASSQGGSGSRIEQFF TGCGCCAGCAGCCAAGGGGGTAGCGGGAGCAGGATTGAGCAGTTCTTC
few TRBJ1-3 TRBV6-6 - CASSTRRGFSGNTIYF TGTGCCAGCAGTACCCGCCGGGGGTTCTCTGGAAACACCATATATTTT
- TRBJ2-2 TRBV28 - CATQGMGNTGELFF TGTGCCACTCAGGGGATGGGGAACACCGGGGAGCTGTTTTTT
- TRBJ1-2 TRBV18 TRBD1 CASSPGQNPGYTF TGTGCCAGCTCCCCGGGACAGAACCCCGGCTACACCTTC
- TRBJ1-2 TRBV28 TRBD1 CASSFPPGQANYGYTF TGTGCCAGCAGTTTCCCGCCTGGACAGGCGAACTATGGCTACACCTTC
- TRBJ1-3 TRBV7-2 - CASSPGYAGNTIYF TGTGCCAGCAGCCCAGGGTATGCTGGAAACACCATATATTTT
- TRBJ2-2 TRBV7-6 TRBD2 CASSTLAGNTGELFF TGTGCCAGCAGCACACTAGCGGGAAACACCGGGGAGCTGTTTTTT
- TRBJ2-3 TRBV11-3 - CASSRAGSTDTQYF TGTGCCAGCAGCAGGGCGGGGAGCACAGATACGCAGTATTTT
- TRBJ2-1 TRBV5-4 TRBD2 CASSLGGTSGDNEQFF TGTGCCAGCAGCTTGGGGGGGACTAGCGGGGACAATGAGCAGTTCTTC
- TRBJ2-7 TRBV9 - CASSASGLGYEQYF TGTGCCAGCAGCGCATCCGGACTGGGCTACGAGCAGTACTTC
- TRBJ1-2 TRBV6-5 TRBD1 CASSYSGTGTYGYTF TGTGCCAGCAGTTACTCGGGGACAGGGACCTATGGCTACACCTTC
- TRBJ1-2 TRBV7-3 - CASSLGLHDGYTF TGTGCCAGCAGCCTGGGGCTGCATGATGGCTACACCTTC
- TRBJ2-3 TRBV21-1 - CASHLTENPSTPCPLSSTDTQYF TGTGCCAGCCACCTAACCGAGAACCCGTCGACTCCTTGCCCTCTATCTAGCACAGATACGCAGTATTTT
- TRBJ2-3 TRBV6-5 - CASHRGGVRDTQYF TGTGCCAGCCACAGGGGGGGAGTAAGAGATACGCAGTATTTT
- TRBJ2-7 TRBV18 TRBD2 CASSHPGLADYEQYF TGTGCCAGCTCCCACCCGGGACTAGCGGACTACGAGCAGTACTTC
- TRBJ2-7 TRBV20-1 - CSASPGQSQYF TGCAGTGCTTCCCCCGGACAGTCTCAGTACTTC
- TRBJ1-1 TRBV6-6 - CASSPVGGRTEAFF TGTGCCAGCAGCCCCGTGGGGGGGCGCACTGAAGCTTTCTTT
- TRBJ2-1 TRBV15 - CATSRTKQVSSYNEQFF TGTGCCACCAGCAGAACCAAACAGGTGAGCTCCTACAATGAGCAGTTCTTC
- TRBJ2-1 TRBV12-2 - CASRLGSSGDYNEQFF TGTGCAAGTCGCTTAGGGTCTAGCGGGGATTACAATGAGCAGTTCTTC
- TRBJ2-3 TRBV7-3 - CASSPGTDTQYF TGTGCCAGCAGCCCGGGGACAGATACGCAGTATTTT
- TRBJ2-1 TRBV28 TRBD2 CASSLFGLAGRNEQFF TGTGCCAGCAGTTTATTTGGTCTAGCGGGACGAAATGAGCAGTTCTTC
- TRBJ1-2 TRBV6-5 TRBD1 CATSFGTGGLYGYTF TGTGCCACCAGTTTCGGGACAGGGGGCCTTTATGGCTACACCTTC
- TRBJ2-3 TRBV6-5 - CASSPLLRHTDTQYF TGTGCCAGCAGCCCCCTATTGCGTCACACAGATACGCAGTATTTT
- TRBJ1-6 TRBV7-9 TRBD1 CASTRGTGVGSPLHF TGTGCCAGCACCCGGGGGACAGGGGTAGGGTCACCCCTCCACTTT
- TRBJ1-6 TRBV19 TRBD1 CASSPDRVSYNSPLHF TGTGCCAGTAGCCCGGACAGGGTGTCCTATAATTCACCCCTCCACTTT
- TRBJ2-1 TRBV7-2 TRBD2 CASSRPRTSDNEQFF TGTGCCAGCAGCCGCCCCCGGACTAGCGACAATGAGCAGTTCTTC
- TRBJ1-5 TRBV25-1 - CASSEEGRVNQPQHF TGTGCCAGCAGTGAAGAGGGGAGGGTGAATCAGCCCCAGCATTTT
- TRBJ1-5 TRBV6-5 TRBD1 CASSYDRGGQPQHF TGTGCCAGCAGTTACGACAGGGGTGGTCAGCCCCAGCATTTT